One and the same sample provided the 27 T cell receptor beta chains below, sequenced in a study of T-cell memory formation after mild COVID-19. TCRdb processed the 5' RACE reads anew with MiXCR; each CDR3 protein has one entry. The table shows 350,000 to 450,000 distinct CDR3 sequences, with around 19% occurring only once. The specimen sequenced was PBMCs or a T cell subset sorted from them (not recorded which). Receptors originate from an adult woman who had mild COVID-19 (a few samples of this study predate the infection). Cell type and time point are not known.

The chain combines TRBV29-1 with TRBJ1-1, with TRBD1 as a possible D gene (5 bases). Germline V gene data show CDR1 as SQVTM and CDR2 as ANQGSEA. Trimming took 4 bases from V and 0 from J, leaving 9 bases between them. The CDR3 is made up of 13 amino acids. The CDR3 here is CSVAGLLNTEAFF. The DNA for the CDR3 is TGCAGCGTTGCGGGACTCCTGAACACTGAAGCTTTCTTT. The full variable domain, completed using reference TRBV29-1 and TRBJ1-1, is SAVISQKPSRDICQRGTSLTIQCQVDSQVTMMFWYRQQPGQSLTLIATANQGSEATYESGFVIDKFPISRPNLTFSTLTVSNMSPEDSSIYLCSVAGLLNTEAFFGQGTRLTVV.

This clonotype was counted a few times. The V call is TRBV7-2, the J call TRBJ2-1; a possible D gene is TRBD1 (6 bases). The CDR3 extends over 13 amino acids. Germline CDR1 reads SGHTA; CDR2 reads FQGNSA. The V end was cut by 4 bases, the J end by 7 bases, with 11 bases between. The chain's CDR3 is CASSSPGANEQFF. For the CDR3, the DNA is TGTGCCAGCAGCTCCCCAGGGGCGAATGAGCAGTTCTTC.

The chain couples TRBV20-1 to TRBJ2-7; 9 bases are a match to TRBD2. Trimming at V came to 1 base and at J to 5 bases, leaving 9 bases not matched to a gene. CDR3 size: 15 residues. CDR1 and CDR2 from the germline V gene are DFQATT and SNEGSKA (reference sequence). CDR3 loop: CSARGPWLAGNEQYF. CDR3 DNA: TGCAGTGCTAGAGGCCCCTGGCTAGCGGGAAACGAGCAGTACTTC.

The chain has TRBV7-6 and TRBJ1-2; D is perhaps TRBD1 (6 bases). The V end lost 5 bases, the J end lost 9 bases, and 16 bases lay between the germline ends. Germline V gene lookup returns CDR1 SGHVS and CDR2 FNYEAQ. The CDR3 has 13 residues. CDR3 amino acids: CASSPSGVFSYTF. For the CDR3, the DNA is TGTGCCAGCAGCCCATCAGGGGTTTTTAGCTACACCTTC.

This clonotype was counted between two and nine times. The V gene is TRBV5-1, the J gene TRBJ2-7, with 9 bases matching TRBD1. CDR3 length: 14 residues. Looked up from germline, CDR1 is SGHRS and CDR2 is YFSETQ. The V segment lost 3 bases and the J segment 6 bases; nucleotides outside the gene matches: 7. DNA of the CDR3: TGCGCCAGCAGCTGGGGACAGGGCTCCCTCGAGCAGTACTTC. It is translated as CASSWGQGSLEQYF. The whole variable domain, remainder taken from reference TRBV5-1 and TRBJ2-7, is KAGVTQTPRYLIKTRGQQVTLSCSPISGHRSVSWYQQTPGQGLQFLFEYFSETQRNKGNFPGRFSGRQFSNSRSEMNVSTLELGDSALYLCASSWGQGSLEQYFGPGTRLTVT.

The genes are TRBV5-6 and TRBJ2-7; maybe TRBD2 (5 bases). This CDR3 is 15 amino acids long. The germline V gene encodes CDR1 SGHDT and CDR2 YYEEEE. Trimming shortened V by 4 bases and J by 6 bases, and 20 bases separated the two germline ends. In DNA, the CDR3 is TGTGCCAGCAGCGCTGGTATGTCAGTGAGGGTCGAGCAGTACTTC. Amino acid sequence: CASSAGMSVRVEQYF.

The chain links TRBV18 to TRBJ2-2, with 7 bases identical to TRBD2. V gave up 3 bases and J gave up 1 base; unmatched junction bases: 5. Germline assignment: CDR1 KGHSH and CDR2 LQKENI. The CDR3 sequence is 16 residues long. Here the CDR3 reads CASSPQTSWNTGELFF. CDR3 coding DNA: TGTGCCAGCTCACCGCAGACTAGCTGGAACACCGGGGAGCTGTTTTTT.

The chain uses TRBV11-2 and TRBJ2-3; TRBD1 might be the D (5 bases). CDR3 size: 14 residues. Germline lookup yields CDR1 SGHAT and CDR2 FQNNGV. The germline V and J ends were trimmed by 1 base and 5 bases, with 10 bases remaining between them. DNA for the CDR3: TGTGCCAGCAGCTTAGTGGCAGGGAAAGATACGCAGTATTTT. Amino acids: CASSLVAGKDTQYF.

This chain links TRBV12-3 or TRBV12-4 with TRBJ2-3; 8 positions agree with TRBD2. CDR3 length: 14 residues. V gave up 8 bases and J gave up 0 bases; unmatched junction bases: 4. CDR3 coding DNA: TGTGCCAGCCTACCTAGCGGGAGCACAGATACGCAGTATTTT. It is translated as CASLPSGSTDTQYF.

V gene TRBV5-4 combines with J gene TRBJ1-2; 7 bases match TRBD1. Germline loops: CDR1 SGHNT, CDR2 YYREEE (reference sequence). CDR3 size: 15 residues. V lost 3 bases to trimming and J lost 4 bases; unmatched junction nucleotides: 9. CDR3 sequence (DNA): TGTGCCAGCAGCTCAGGGGGACCGCTAGTCTATGGCTACACCTTC. This gives the protein CASSSGGPLVYGYTF.

This sequence joins TRBV10-3 and TRBJ1-2; D remains ambiguous. This CDR3 comprises 14 residues. Germline lookup yields CDR1 ENHRY and CDR2 SYGVKD. V dropped 9 bases and J dropped 1 base, with 15 bases sitting between them. The CDR3 sequence is CAMRSTYLNYGYTF. The CDR3 nucleotides read TGTGCCATGAGGTCGACTTACCTTAACTATGGCTACACCTTC.

This clonotype was recorded a few times. The rearrangement joins TRBV27 to TRBJ2-5, with 7 bases lining up with TRBD2. V was pared by 0 bases and J by 5 bases, with 3 bases of the junction left unmatched. CDR1 MNHEY and CDR2 SMNVEV come from the germline V gene (reference sequence). This CDR3 region has 14 residues. The CDR3 is CASSLSQRDETQYF. The CDR3 DNA sequence: TGTGCCAGCAGTTTATCACAGCGGGACGAGACCCAGTACTTC.

The chain recombines TRBV5-1 with TRBJ2-3; 14 nucleotides line up with TRBD2. The junction had 1 base not matched to a gene; V was cut back by 2 bases and J by 5 bases. In germline, CDR1 is SGHRS, CDR2 YFSETQ. CDR3 length equals 15 residues. CDR3 in DNA: TGCGCCAGCAGCTTCGGGACTAGCGGGGGAGATACGCAGTATTTT. Its protein is CASSFGTSGGDTQYF.

The gene calls are TRBV7-8 and TRBJ1-1; D is ambiguous. Deletions cut 3 bases from V and 1 base from J, with 9 bases between. The CDR3 runs to 14 residues. Germline CDR1 reads SGHVS; CDR2 reads FQNEAQ. CDR3 sequence: CASSFRTGNTEAFF. The CDR3 nucleotides read TGTGCCAGCAGCTTCCGGACGGGGAACACTGAAGCTTTCTTT. Looking up the rest from reference TRBV7-8 and TRBJ1-1 gives the full variable domain: GAGVSQSPRYKVAKRGQDVALRCDPISGHVSLFWYQQALGQGPEFLTYFQNEAQLDKSGLPSDRFFAERPEGSVSTLKIQRTQQEDSAVYLCASSFRTGNTEAFFGQGTRLTVV.

The chain employs TRBV2 and TRBJ2-2; 10 bases line up with TRBD1. The CDR3 sequence is 15 residues long. Germline V gene lookup returns CDR1 SNHLY and CDR2 FYNNEI. The V and J ends lost 4 bases and 6 bases, in that order; junction bases with no gene match: 5. CDR3 region: CASSVRDRGSGELFF. The CDR3, as DNA: TGTGCCAGCAGTGTCCGGGACAGGGGATCCGGGGAGCTGTTTTTT.

This clonotype is a singleton in its sample. V and J are TRBV5-1 and TRBJ1-2, with a weak D call TRBD1 (6 bases). V was shortened by 4 bases and J by 7 bases, with 17 bases between the two germline ends. This CDR3 contains 14 residues. CDR1 is SGHRS and CDR2 is YFSETQ in the germline V gene. DNA for the CDR3: TGCGCCAGCAGCCCAGGACCACAGGGCGCTGGCTACACCTTC. It yields the protein CASSPGPQGAGYTF.

This rearrangement joins TRBV6-4 to TRBJ2-3; 9 bases map to TRBD2. The CDR3 is 14 amino acids. Germline trimming cut 4 bases from V and 2 bases from J; bases unmatched to any gene: 1. Germline V gene data show CDR1 as MRHNA and CDR2 as SNTAGT. The CDR3 protein is CASSASGDTDTQYF. The CDR3 DNA reads TGTGCCAGCAGTGCTAGCGGGGACACAGATACGCAGTATTTT.

This clonotype was recorded many times. This chain links TRBV4-3 with TRBJ2-3, with TRBD2 matching over 8 bases. The CDR3 sequence is 18 residues long. Germline V gives CDR1 LGHNA, CDR2 YSLEER. V shed 4 bases, J shed 5 bases, and the junction held 17 bases outside the gene matches. The CDR3, as DNA: TGCGCCAGCAGCCTATCAGCGGGAGCGTTTTGGTCTGGAGATACGCAGTATTTT. It is translated as CASSLSAGAFWSGDTQYF.

This clonotype was counted once. A read error may explain this, as a much larger clone is one base away. This chain joins TRBV7-9 and TRBJ2-5; D is ambiguous. The CDR3 consists of 15 residues. The ends were cut back, 3 bases at V and 2 bases at J, with 13 bases in the middle. CDR1 is SEHNR and CDR2 is FQNEAQ in the germline V gene (reference sequence). The CDR3 sequence is CASSFGQWIQETQYF. As DNA, the CDR3 is TGTGCCAGCAGCTTTGGGCAGTGGATTCAAGAGACCCAGTACTTC.

The chain recombines TRBV7-2 with TRBJ1-1; 8 bases are shared with TRBD1. With V trimmed by 0 bases and J by 6 bases, 9 bases remained unmatched. The CDR3 length is 16 residues. Germline CDR1 SGHTA, CDR2 FQGNSA. CDR3 sequence: CASSLAGQAFKAEAFF. In DNA, the CDR3 is TGTGCCAGCAGCTTAGCGGGACAGGCGTTTAAAGCTGAAGCTTTCTTT.

In this sample, this clonotype turned up a few times. The chain uses TRBV5-5 and TRBJ2-7; the match to TRBD1 covers 8 bases. The V and J ends lost 2 bases and 6 bases, in that order; junction bases with no gene match: 4. Germline CDR1 and CDR2: SGHKS and YYEKEE (reference sequence). The CDR3 length is 13 residues. DNA for the CDR3: TGTGCCAGCAGCTTAACGACAGGGGCCGAGCAGTACTTC. Protein product: CASSLTTGAEQYF.

This chain uses TRBV12-3 or TRBV12-4 with TRBJ1-2; D gene ambiguous. The CDR3 extends over 13 amino acids. Trimming removed 7 bases from V and 7 bases from J, with 16 bases in between. For the CDR3, the DNA is TGTGCCAGCAATTCCCGGGTCTTAGGTGGCTACACCTTC. Encoded protein: CASNSRVLGGYTF.

The V and J genes are TRBV9 and TRBJ1-2, with D uncertain. The CDR3 consists of 14 residues. Trimming shortened V by 1 base and J by 2 bases, and 9 bases separated the two germline ends. CDR1 is SGDLS, CDR2 YYNGEE, per germline. Here the CDR3 reads CASSVNQENYGYTF. DNA for the CDR3: TGTGCCAGCAGCGTAAATCAGGAAAACTATGGCTACACCTTC. Full variable domain (rest looked up from reference TRBV9 and TRBJ1-2): DSGVTQTPKHLITATGQRVTLRCSPRSGDLSVYWYQQSLDQGLQFLIQYYNGEERAKGNILERFSAQQFPDLHSELNLSSLELGDSALYFCASSVNQENYGYTFGSGTRLTVV.

This clonotype was counted between two and nine times. The rearrangement joins TRBV2 to TRBJ2-7; 7 bases match TRBD2. The germline CDR1 and CDR2 sequences are SNHLY and FYNNEI. The CDR3 has 13 residues. V trimming: 4 bases; J trimming: 5 bases; junction bases outside the gene matches: 5. The CDR3 bases are TGTGCCAGCAGTGGGGGGGGTGTCGACGAGCAGTACTTC. It yields the protein CASSGGGVDEQYF.

This clonotype occurred a few times. The chain couples TRBV24-1 to TRBJ2-1; D ambiguous. Germline lookup yields CDR1 KGHDR and CDR2 SFDVKD. V lost 4 bases and J lost 15, with 18 bases in between. CDR3 length: 13 amino acids. CDR3 nucleotide sequence: TGTGCCACCAGTGACTCCTCGGGTAAGAACCCGTTCTTC. As protein: CATSDSSGKNPFF.

This clonotype turned up a few times. This chain joins TRBV5-4 and TRBJ2-2; 7 bases line up with TRBD2. Germline V gene lookup returns CDR1 SGHNT and CDR2 YYREEE (reference sequence). This CDR3 is built from 16 residues. The V and J ends lost 4 bases and 0 bases, in that order; junction bases with no gene match: 6. CDR3 residues: CASSRGDRTNTGELFF. For the CDR3, the DNA is TGTGCCAGCAGCCGGGGGGATCGCACGAACACCGGGGAGCTGTTTTTT.

V is TRBV4-2 and J is TRBJ1-4, with D perhaps TRBD1 (6 bases). The CDR3 is 15 residues long. The germline V gene has CDR1 LGHNA and CDR2 YNFKEQ. Deletions cut 3 bases from V and 4 bases from J, with 12 bases between. The chain's CDR3 is CASSQVTGRNEKLFF. CDR3 nucleotide sequence: TGTGCCAGCAGCCAGGTGACAGGACGTAATGAAAAACTGTTTTTT.